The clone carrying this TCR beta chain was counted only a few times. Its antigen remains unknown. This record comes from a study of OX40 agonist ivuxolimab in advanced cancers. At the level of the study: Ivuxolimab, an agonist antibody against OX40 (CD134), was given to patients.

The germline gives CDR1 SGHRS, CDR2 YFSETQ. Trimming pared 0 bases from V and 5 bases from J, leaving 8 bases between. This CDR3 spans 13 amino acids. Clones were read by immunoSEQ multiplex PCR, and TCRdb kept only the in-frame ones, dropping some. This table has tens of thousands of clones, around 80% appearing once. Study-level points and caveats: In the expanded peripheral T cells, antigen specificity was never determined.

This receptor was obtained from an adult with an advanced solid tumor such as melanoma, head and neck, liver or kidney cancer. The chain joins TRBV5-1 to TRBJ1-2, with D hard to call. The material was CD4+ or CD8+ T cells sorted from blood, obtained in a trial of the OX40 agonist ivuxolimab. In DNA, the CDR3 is TGCGCCAGCAGCTTGGGATTATATTATGGCTACACCTTC. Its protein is CASSLGLYYGYTF.